Shown below are 27 T cell receptor beta chains from a single sample sequenced in a study of cytotoxic CD8 clonotypes in ibrutinib-treated CLL. Method: immunoSEQ multiplex PCR; TCRdb's copy keeps in-frame clones and lacks some. The data contain more than 300,000 clones, around four fifths of them singletons. The material sequenced was PBMCs, taken before ibrutinib treatment. These receptors came from a human donor with chronic lymphocytic leukemia.

V is TRBV2 and J is TRBJ2-7; TRBD1 might be the D (6 bases). Trimming removed 10 bases from V and 5 bases from J, with 30 bases in between. CDR3 size: 17 residues. CDR1 and CDR2 (germline): SNHLY, FYNNEI. The CDR3: CATPLIAAQGVFDEQYF. As DNA, the CDR3 is TGTGCCACCCCTTTGATAGCAGCACAGGGTGTATTCGACGAGCAGTACTTC.

The J gene is TRBJ2-1, the V gene TRBV27; D is undetermined. V was pared by 3 bases and J by 0 bases, with 9 bases between. The germline V gene has CDR1 MNHEY and CDR2 SMNVEV (reference sequence). The CDR3 has 15 residues. Here the CDR3 reads CASSFGDPSYNEQFF. The CDR3 nucleotides are TGTGCCAGCAGTTTTGGTGACCCCTCCTACAATGAGCAGTTCTTC.

This chain joins TRBV14 and TRBJ2-5, with D perhaps matching TRBD1 (5 bases). V was pared by 8 bases and J by 5 bases, with 27 bases between. The CDR3 totals 17 residues. Per the germline V gene, CDR1 is SGHDN and CDR2 is FVKESK. CDR3 bases: TGTGCCAGCGGTGCCAAAAGTTCTAACAGGATTGGGGAGACCCAGTACTTC. Its protein product is CASGAKSSNRIGETQYF.

The genes are TRBV10-3 and TRBJ2-6; D is perhaps TRBD1 (6 bases). The CDR3 spans 15 residues. Per germline, CDR1 ENHRY and CDR2 SYGVKD. V dropped 10 bases and J dropped 3 bases, with 16 bases sitting between them. CDR3 in DNA: TGTGCCAGCAGAACGGCAGGGGTTGGGGCCAACGTCCTGACTTTC. Protein sequence: CASRTAGVGANVLTF.

The chain recombines TRBV10-3 with TRBJ2-5; 12 bases match TRBD1. Germline CDR1 is ENHRY and CDR2 is SYGVKD. The CDR3 sequence is 14 residues long. V lost 6 bases, J lost 4 bases, and 3 bases stayed unmatched. Here the CDR3 reads CAIRGTGGLETQYF. The CDR3 nucleotides read TGTGCCATCAGAGGGACAGGGGGCTTAGAGACCCAGTACTTC.

In this sample, this clone turned up once. The chain links TRBV29-1 to TRBJ2-1; the match to TRBD1 covers 9 bases. V lost 5 bases and J lost 2; bases outside the gene matches: 7. Germline CDR1 is SQVTM and CDR2 is ANQGSEA. The CDR3 contains 15 residues. The CDR3 region has the DNA TGCAGCGTTACAAAGACAGGGGGTACCTACAATGAGCAGTTCTTC. Translation: CSVTKTGGTYNEQFF.

The rearrangement links TRBV7-9 to TRBJ1-2; D unresolved. CDR3 length equals 13 residues. The germline V and J ends were trimmed by 1 base and 4 bases, with 7 bases remaining between them. Germline-derived CDR1 and CDR2 are SEHNR and FQNEAQ (reference sequence). The CDR3 region is CASSLGVFYGYTF. CDR3 DNA sequence: TGTGCCAGCAGCTTAGGGGTATTCTATGGCTACACCTTC.

This clone was counted between two and nine times. The CDR3: CASSWITGGRRTEAFF. CDR3 nucleotide sequence: TGTGCCAGCAGTTGGATCACAGGGGGCAGGAGGACTGAAGCTTTCTTT. The V call is TRBV28, the J call TRBJ1-1; 9 bases fit TRBD1. CDR1 and CDR2 (germline): MDHEN, SYDVKM. There are 16 residues in the CDR3. The J segment lost 5 bases and the V segment lost 4 bases, leaving 11 bases of the junction unmatched. The variable domain in full, completed from reference TRBV28 and TRBJ1-1, reads DVKVTQSSRYLVKRTGEKVFLECVQDMDHENMFWYRQDPGLGLRLIYFSYDVKMKEKGDIPEGYSVSREKKERFSLILESASTNQTSMYLCASSWITGGRRTEAFFGQGTRLTVV.

V is TRBV5-5 and J is TRBJ2-7; 7 positions agree with TRBD1. The CDR3 consists of 15 residues. V lost 1 base to trimming and J lost 2 bases; unmatched junction nucleotides: 6. From germline, CDR1 is SGHKS and CDR2 YYEKEE (reference sequence). CDR3 residues: CASSLLPGGTYEQYF. Here the CDR3 DNA reads TGTGCCAGCAGCTTGCTCCCAGGGGGTACCTACGAGCAGTACTTC.

This chain uses TRBV10-1 with TRBJ2-3, with 9 bases aligning to TRBD1. The CDR3 spans 14 residues. Per germline, CDR1 WNHNN and CDR2 SYGVQD (reference sequence). With V trimmed by 4 bases and J by 11 bases, 10 bases remained unmatched. The CDR3 coding sequence is TGCGCCAGCAGTGTATCCCCTTACAGGGGGCTGCAGTATTTT. Its translation is CASSVSPYRGLQYF.

The CDR3 here is CASSISGTGYGYTF. CDR3 coding DNA: TGTGCCAGCAGTATTTCCGGGACAGGGTATGGCTACACCTTC. The rearrangement links TRBV6-5 to TRBJ1-2, with TRBD1 matching over 9 bases. From germline, CDR1 is MNHEY and CDR2 SVGAGI. V lost 5 bases and J lost 5; bases outside the gene matches: 6. The CDR3 length is 14 residues.

The rearrangement links TRBV5-1 to TRBJ1-2; D is ambiguous. V was pared by 4 bases and J by 7 bases, with 14 bases between. CDR1 and CDR2 (germline): SGHRS, YFSETQ. The CDR3 loop spans 13 amino acids. CDR3 loop: CASSGGGFGGYTF. The CDR3 nucleotides read TGCGCCAGCAGCGGAGGAGGATTTGGTGGCTACACCTTC. Using reference TRBV5-1 and TRBJ1-2 for the parts outside the CDR3, the full variable domain is KAGVTQTPRYLIKTRGQQVTLSCSPISGHRSVSWYQQTPGQGLQFLFEYFSETQRNKGNFPGRFSGRQFSNSRSEMNVSTLELGDSALYLCASSGGGFGGYTFGSGTRLTVV.

This clone turned up a few times. V gene TRBV7-8 combines with J gene TRBJ2-1; 11 nucleotides line up with TRBD2. With V trimmed by 8 bases and J by 4 bases, 4 bases remained unmatched. CDR3 length: 14 amino acids. Germline-derived CDR1 and CDR2 are SGHVS and FQNEAQ. The CDR3 coding sequence is TGTGCCAGCTTAGCGGGAGGGAAGTACAATGAGCAGTTCTTC. It encodes CASLAGGKYNEQFF.

The chain employs TRBV27 and TRBJ1-4, with D unclear. The length of the CDR3 is 11 residues. The germline V gene encodes CDR1 MNHEY and CDR2 SMNVEV (reference sequence). V dropped 7 bases and J dropped 6 bases, with 6 bases sitting between them. Here the CDR3 reads CASTWDEKLFF. The CDR3 bases are TGTGCCAGCACTTGGGATGAAAAACTGTTTTTT.

The chain combines TRBV6-5 with TRBJ2-7; D may be TRBD1 (6 bases). CDR3 length equals 13 residues. Germline values: CDR1 MNHEY, CDR2 SVGAGI. V lost 5 bases to trimming and J lost 3 bases, with 11 bases between them. CDR3 DNA: TGTGCCAGCAGTAGGACAGCCAACTACGAGCAGTACTTC. Amino acids: CASSRTANYEQYF.

V gene TRBV27 combines with J gene TRBJ2-7; TRBD2 matches 8 bases. This CDR3 contains 14 residues. Germline V gene lookup returns CDR1 MNHEY and CDR2 SMNVEV (reference sequence). Trimming removed 5 bases from V and 2 bases from J; junction bases left unmatched: 5. The CDR3 nucleotides are TGTGCCAGCAGTAACGTAGCGGGACCCTACGAGCAGTACTTC. Translating gives CASSNVAGPYEQYF.

This chain joins TRBV5-6 and TRBJ1-2, with TRBD1 matching 8 bases. This CDR3 has 13 residues. The V gene's germline CDR1 is SGHDT and CDR2 YYEEEE. Trimming cost V 6 bases and J 4 bases; bases outside gene matches: 5. The CDR3 sequence: CASNDRGFYGYTF. CDR3 bases: TGTGCCAGCAACGACAGGGGCTTCTATGGCTACACCTTC.

In DNA form, the CDR3 reads TGTGCCAGTATCTCAGGGGGAGGCACTGAAGCTTTCTTT. It encodes CASISGGGTEAFF. The chain couples TRBV19 to TRBJ1-1, with 7 bases that match TRBD1. The CDR3 loop spans 13 amino acids. The germline gives CDR1 LNHDA, CDR2 SQIVND (reference sequence). Trimming took 7 bases from V and 4 from J; bases not matched to a gene: 6.

V gene TRBV7-9 combines with J gene TRBJ2-5; 10 bases fit TRBD1. There are 18 residues in the CDR3. The germline gives CDR1 SEHNR, CDR2 FQNEAQ (reference sequence). Trimming took 5 bases from V and 0 from J; bases not matched to a gene: 12. The CDR3 DNA reads as TGTGCCAGCAGCCCTAGGGACAGGGGCGACAAGTACCAAGAGACCCAGTACTTC. This codes for CASSPRDRGDKYQETQYF.

This clone was observed a handful of times. The gene calls are TRBV30 and TRBJ1-2; tentatively, D is TRBD1 (5 bases). The CDR3 contains 14 residues. The germline CDR1 and CDR2 sequences are GTSNPN and SVGIG (reference sequence). Between the trimmed V and J ends, which lost 4 bases and 3 bases, there was a span of 15 bases. CDR3 amino acids: CAWTAQARDYGYTF. The CDR3 DNA sequence: TGTGCCTGGACCGCACAGGCCCGGGACTATGGCTACACCTTC.

This clone was detected only once. The chain employs TRBV7-6 and TRBJ1-1, with D maybe TRBD1 (5 bases). V lost 1 base, J lost 5 bases, and 14 bases lay in between. CDR1 and CDR2 (germline): SGHVS, FNYEAQ. The CDR3 has 15 residues. The CDR3 sequence: CASSLVPQGGTEAFF. CDR3 in DNA: TGTGCCAGCAGCTTAGTACCTCAGGGAGGGACTGAAGCTTTCTTT.

With respect to this clone: The identical CDR3 is also encoded by other nucleotide sequences in the sample. The rearrangement uses TRBV9 and TRBJ2-1, with unresolved D. The V and J ends lost 3 bases and 7 bases respectively, with 2 bases between them. CDR1 and CDR2 from the germline V gene are SGDLS and YYNGEE. This CDR3 is 10 amino acids long. CDR3 amino acids: CASSGNEQFF. The CDR3 DNA follows: TGTGCCAGCAGCGGTAATGAGCAGTTCTTC.

Concerning this clone itself: At one end, the junction sequence differs from germline, possibly due to a read error. The chain recombines TRBV7-7 with TRBJ2-2; D gene uncertain. The CDR3 length is 14 residues. CDR1 and CDR2 (germline): SSHAT, FNYEAQ (reference sequence). CDR3 region: CASSLGLNTGELFF. CDR3 nucleotides: TGTGCTAGCAGCTTAGGGCTTAACACCGGGGAGCTGTTTTTT.

This clone has just one count. The V and J genes are TRBV7-9 and TRBJ1-2; possibly TRBD1 for D (6 bases). The length of the CDR3 is 15 residues. Germline V gene sequence: CDR1 SEHNR, CDR2 FQNEAQ (reference sequence). The V and J ends lost 0 bases and 6 bases respectively, with 14 bases between them. The CDR3 loop reads CASSLAGYREDGYTF. DNA of the CDR3: TGTGCCAGCAGCTTAGCCGGGTACAGGGAGGATGGCTACACCTTC.

V and J are TRBV5-1 and TRBJ1-1, with 8 nucleotides matching TRBD1. CDR3 length: 17 amino acids. The germline gives CDR1 SGHRS, CDR2 YFSETQ. With V trimmed by 2 bases and J by 0 bases, 9 bases remained unmatched. This chain's CDR3 is CASSFLGQGIMNTEAFF. In DNA form, the CDR3 reads TGCGCCAGCAGCTTTCTCGGACAGGGAATAATGAACACTGAAGCTTTCTTT.

This chain links TRBV5-4 with TRBJ1-2, with TRBD1 matching 7 bases. This CDR3 has 14 amino acids. The germline V gene has CDR1 SGHNT and CDR2 YYREEE (reference sequence). The V gene end was trimmed by 5 bases and the J gene end by 4 bases; junction bases not matched to a gene: 8. The CDR3 DNA sequence: TGTGCCAGCAGACCTGACAGGGATGTCTATGGCTACACCTTC. Translation: CASRPDRDVYGYTF.

The genes are TRBV29-1 and TRBJ2-1; 11 nucleotides match TRBD2. CDR3 length equals 13 residues. The germline gives CDR1 SQVTM, CDR2 ANQGSEA. After removal of 7 bases from V and 8 bases from J, the junction contained 7 bases not matched to a gene. CDR3 amino acids: CSARLAGRDEQFF. The CDR3 DNA follows: TGCAGCGCACGACTAGCGGGGCGTGATGAGCAGTTCTTC.